Listed below are T cell receptor beta chains from one sample, sequenced in a study of early T cells in non-severe SARS-CoV-2 infection. TCRdb itself ran the 5' RACE reads through MiXCR, one entry per CDR3 protein. The table includes roughly 99,000 distinct CDR3 sequences, 11% detected once. The sample comprised whole blood. Receptors originate from an adult who was a healthcare worker with PCR-confirmed SARS-CoV-2 infection or an uninfected control (not recorded which). CDR3s include the opening cysteine and the closing phenylalanine or tryptophan. A D gene is named only where the DNA matches it firmly. Size is omitted from some rows. Given values are once, few, many or a class for expanded clones.

j_call cdr3_length d_call v_call clone_size cdr3_nt cdr3_aa
TRBJ2-7 15 TRBD1 TRBV3-1 once TGTGCCAGCAGCCAAGGGGGGACAGGGACCTACGAGCAGTACTTC CASSQGGTGTYEQYF
TRBJ2-7 18 TRBD1 TRBV5-6 NA TGTGCCAGCAGCTTAGTCGGTAAAGGGACAGGGGGCTCCTACGAGCAGTACTTC CASSLVGKGTGGSYEQYF
TRBJ1-2 15 NA TRBV9 many TGTGCCAGCAGCGTAATCGGACAGCGGACACATGGCTACACCTTC CASSVIGQRTHGYTF
TRBJ2-3 15 NA TRBV5-6 few TGTGCCAGCAGCCCCCCCCGGGGAACGGGAGATACGCAGTATTTT CASSPPRGTGDTQYF
TRBJ2-5 12 NA TRBV29-1 NA TGCAGCGCTGCTGCGGTTGGGGAGACCCAGTACTTC CSAAAVGETQYF
TRBJ2-7 13 NA TRBV5-4 many TGTGCCAGCAGCTTTGGGAGCTCCTACGAGCAGTACTTC CASSFGSSYEQYF
TRBJ2-5 14 NA TRBV7-9 few TGTGCCAGCAGCTTGCGACGTGACCAAGAGACCCAGTACTTC CASSLRRDQETQYF
TRBJ1-1 17 NA TRBV12-3/TRBV12-4 many TGTGCCAGCATCTCCGCCGACCCGGGACACAGGTACCTTGAAGCTTTCTTT CASISADPGHRYLEAFF
TRBJ1-2 15 NA TRBV7-9 many TGTGCCAGCAGCTTAGATGCAGCCGTTAACTATGGCTACACCTTC CASSLDAAVNYGYTF
TRBJ1-4 14 NA TRBV5-6 many TGTGCCAGCAGCTTGCGAGGGGGTGGAGAAAAACTGTTTTTT CASSLRGGGEKLFF
TRBJ2-1 12 TRBD2 TRBV20-1 many TGCAGTGCTAGCGGGAGGCGAAATGAGCAGTTCTTC CSASGRRNEQFF
TRBJ1-1 14 NA TRBV28 many TGTGCCAGCAGTCTCCCGCCAGAGAACACTGAAGCTTTCTTT CASSLPPENTEAFF
TRBJ2-3 12 NA TRBV7-2 NA TGTGCCAGCAGCTTAGCGTGGGATACGCAGTATTTT CASSLAWDTQYF
TRBJ2-3 14 TRBD1 TRBV5-1 many TGCGCCAGCAGCTTGGGGACAGGGGAGGATACGCAGTATTTT CASSLGTGEDTQYF
TRBJ1-6 11 NA TRBV5-6 many TGTGCCAGCAGAAAGGAGGGACCCCTCCACTTT CASRKEGPLHF
TRBJ2-1 16 TRBD2 TRBV9 NA TGTGCCAGCAGCGTAGCCGGGACTAGATTTGGTAATGAGCAGTTCTTC CASSVAGTRFGNEQFF
TRBJ1-2 11 NA TRBV2 NA TGTGCCAGCAGCGGGGACTATGGCTACACCTTC CASSGDYGYTF
TRBJ1-1 12 TRBD1 TRBV6-5 NA TGTGCCAGCCGCGCCCCACAGGGGGAAGCTTTCTTT CASRAPQGEAFF
TRBJ2-1 17 TRBD2 TRBV2 NA TGTGCCAGCCGGACTAGCGGGAGCCGTGGATCCTACAATGAGCAGTTCTTC CASRTSGSRGSYNEQFF
TRBJ2-2 14 TRBD2 TRBV11-2 many TGTGCCACCACCGGGGGGACGAACACCGGGGAGCTGTTTTTT CATTGGTNTGELFF
TRBJ1-4 13 NA TRBV6-1 NA TGTGCCAGCCTCGCGCGGGGTGGTGAAAAACTGTTTTTT CASLARGGEKLFF
TRBJ2-7 15 TRBD2 TRBV5-1 many TGCGCCAGCAGTGATCCTAGCGGGAGGTTTGACGAGCAGTACTTC CASSDPSGRFDEQYF
TRBJ2-3 14 NA TRBV7-3 NA TGTGCCAGCAGCTTACTAGGGTTGTCAGATACGCAGTATTTT CASSLLGLSDTQYF
TRBJ1-6 13 NA TRBV25-1 few TGTGCCAGCAGTGCCCCAAGGGAATCACCCCTCCACTTT CASSAPRESPLHF
TRBJ2-5 11 NA TRBV29-1 few TGCAGCGGTTTAAGGGAAGAGACCCAGTACTTC CSGLREETQYF
TRBJ2-7 18 TRBD1 TRBV7-2 few TGTGCCAGCACCCTTAGGGCAACCGGGACAGGACCCGCCTACGAGCAGTACTTC CASTLRATGTGPAYEQYF
TRBJ1-5 15 NA TRBV3-1 many TGTGCCAGCAGCCAAGATTTACAGCGGGCGCAGCCCCAGCATTTT CASSQDLQRAQPQHF